The entry below gives a single TCR beta chain sequence along with its context. What it binds is unknown. This sample is drawn from a study of PD-1 blockade in classical Hodgkin lymphoma. Study information: The study gave patients nivolumab 3 mg/kg intravenously every 2 weeks. Study findings and constraints: Complete responders matched newly diagnosed patients in baseline diversity.

Relapse after autologous stem cell transplantation occurred in every patient, and brentuximab vedotin exposure varied. The assay was immunoSEQ multiplex PCR, and TCRdb's table has in-frame clones only and misses some. The sample lists more than 50,000 clones; more than 75% were seen once. CDR1 is KGHSH, CDR2 LQKENI, per germline. The V and J ends lost 4 bases and 6 bases, in that order; junction bases with no gene match: 9. The CDR3 has 16 amino acids. The chain has TRBV18 and TRBJ2-1, with TRBD2 matching over 10 bases. This clonotype was obtained from a human donor with classical Hodgkin lymphoma. Sequenced here: peripheral blood mononuclear cells (PBMCs), sampled at baseline. DNA for the CDR3: TGTGCCAGCTCACTCTGGACTAGCGGTTTACTCAATGAGCAGTTCTTC. Its protein product is CASSLWTSGLLNEQFF.